These 19 T cell receptor beta chains originate from one sample sequenced in a study of blood T cell repertoires in COVID-19. The repertoire was sequenced with immunoSEQ multiplex PCR; TCRdb's copy has only in-frame clones and lacks some. The table has 150,000 to 200,000 clones, roughly 84% seen once. The sequenced material came from peripheral blood. The receptor set was obtained from a human donor with acute or convalescent COVID-19. The donor label of this sample is uncertain.

This chain joins TRBV9 and TRBJ1-6; D is possibly TRBD1 (6 bases). Germline CDR1 SGDLS, CDR2 YYNGEE. Trimming removed 3 bases at V and 16 bases at J, with 14 bases between. This CDR3 contains 12 residues. The DNA of the CDR3 is TGTGCCAGCAGCGCCGAGGGGGACACACTCCACTTT. This codes for CASSAEGDTLHF. Full variable domain (rest looked up from reference TRBV9 and TRBJ1-6): DSGVTQTPKHLITATGQRVTLRCSPRSGDLSVYWYQQSLDQGLQFLIQYYNGEERAKGNILERFSAQQFPDLHSELNLSSLELGDSALYFCASSAEGDTLHFGNGTRLTVT.

The genes are TRBV4-2 and TRBJ2-1; D may be TRBD2 (7 bases). This CDR3 comprises 16 residues. Germline V lookup: CDR1 LGHNA, CDR2 YNFKEQ. V was clipped by 1 base and J by 9 bases, with 19 bases between them. The CDR3 nucleotides read TGTGCCAGCAGCCAAGTTTCGGGGGGCTCGTTGATTGAGCAGTTCTTC. Protein product: CASSQVSGGSLIEQFF.

The sample holds many counts of this clone. The chain uses TRBV20-1 and TRBJ1-6, with a tentative D call TRBD1 (5 bases). Per germline, CDR1 DFQATT and CDR2 SNEGSKA (reference sequence). CDR3 length: 11 residues. Here the CDR3 reads CARGDNSPLHF. The CDR3 DNA sequence: TGCGCGCGGGGCGATAATTCACCCCTCCACTTT.

This rearrangement joins TRBV15 to TRBJ2-3; TRBD2 matches at 13 bases. With 0 bases clipped from V and 5 bases from J, the junction kept 2 bases outside the gene matches. This CDR3 has 16 residues. Germline loops: CDR1 LNHNV, CDR2 YYDKDF (reference sequence). The CDR3 spells CATSRDWTSGGDTQYF. The CDR3 DNA sequence: TGTGCCACCAGCAGAGATTGGACTAGCGGGGGAGATACGCAGTATTTT.

The V and J genes are TRBV18 and TRBJ1-5; the D is unclear. Germline V CDR1 and CDR2: KGHSH, LQKENI. V lost 3 bases and J 3 bases, leaving 12 bases between the germline ends. This CDR3 spans 15 amino acids. The CDR3 DNA follows: TGTGCCAGCTCACCCGGGAATCCGAACAATCAGCCCCAGCATTTT. Amino acids: CASSPGNPNNQPQHF.

This sequence joins TRBV11-3 and TRBJ2-2; maybe TRBD2 (5 bases). Germline V gives CDR1 SGHNT, CDR2 YENEEA. V was cut by 4 bases and J by 1 base, with 7 bases left in between. The CDR3 has 14 amino acids. CDR3 loop: CASSSAGNTGELFF. The CDR3 bases are TGTGCCAGCAGCTCCGCGGGGAACACCGGGGAGCTGTTTTTT. Full variable domain (remainder filled in from reference TRBV11-3 and TRBJ2-2): EAGVVQSPRYKIIEKKQPVAFWCNPISGHNTLYWYLQNLGQGPELLIRYENEEAVDDSQLPKDRFSAERLKGVDSTLKIQPAELGDSAVYLCASSSAGNTGELFFGEGSRLTVL.

The rearrangement links TRBV11-2 to TRBJ2-6; D unclear. The germline V gene has CDR1 SGHAT and CDR2 FQNNGV. The CDR3 is made up of 17 amino acids. V lost 1 base and J 0 bases, leaving 10 bases between the germline ends. CDR3 in amino acids: CASSLGALLSGANVLTF. As DNA, the CDR3 is TGTGCCAGCAGCTTAGGGGCTCTGCTCTCTGGGGCCAACGTCCTGACTTTC.

V and J are TRBV6-1 and TRBJ2-5, with 11 bases fitting TRBD2. Germline V CDR1 and CDR2: MNHNS, SASEGT. Trimming at V came to 4 bases and at J to 5 bases, leaving 12 bases not matched to a gene. This CDR3 region has 17 residues. DNA of the CDR3: TGTGCCAGCAGTGGGCGGTTACTAGCGGGGGACCGGGAGACCCAGTACTTC. Translated: CASSGRLLAGDRETQYF.

V is TRBV5-1 and J is TRBJ2-5, with 11 bases fitting TRBD2. The germline V gene encodes CDR1 SGHRS and CDR2 YFSETQ. V was clipped by 0 bases and J by 5 bases; unmatched bases: 9. The CDR3 extends over 17 amino acids. CDR3 DNA sequence: TGCGCCAGCAGCTTGGTAGCTAGCGGGGGGACGGAGGAGACCCAGTACTTC. Amino acids: CASSLVASGGTEETQYF.

This clone showed up just once. The V gene is TRBV9, the J gene TRBJ2-1, with TRBD2 as a possible D gene (6 bases). Trimming stripped 4 bases from V and 5 bases from J, with 13 bases between. The CDR3 loop spans 14 amino acids. CDR1 is SGDLS, CDR2 YYNGEE, per germline. CDR3 sequence: CASSPSTRNNEQFF. The CDR3 DNA reads as TGTGCCAGCAGCCCGTCGACTAGGAACAATGAGCAGTTCTTC.

The rearrangement links TRBV23-1 to TRBJ2-7, with D maybe TRBD1 (6 bases). TRBV23-1 is noted as an ORF with a role that remains uncertain. The CDR3 covers 14 residues. Trimming removed 3 bases from V and 2 bases from J, with 11 bases in between. The CDR3: CASSHTGLTYEQYF. Here the CDR3 DNA reads TGCGCCAGCAGTCATACAGGGTTGACCTACGAGCAGTACTTC.

V gene TRBV21-1 combines with J gene TRBJ2-3; whether TRBD2, the table's D call, matches the DNA was not checked. TRBV21-1 is an annotated pseudogene. The CDR3 has 16 amino acids. The CDR3 here is CASSKGLAGVTDTQYF. CDR3 coding DNA: TGTGCCAGCAGCAAAGGACTAGCGGGAGTAACTGATACGCAGTATTTT.

The V and J genes are TRBV19 and TRBJ1-2, with TRBD1 as a possible D gene (5 bases). With 4 bases removed from V and 0 bases from J, the gap between germline ends came to 12 bases. CDR3 length: 15 residues. CDR1 is LNHDA and CDR2 is SQIVND in the germline V gene (reference sequence). The CDR3 here is CASSNQGTANYGYTF. DNA for the CDR3: TGTGCCAGTAGTAACCAGGGAACGGCTAACTATGGCTACACCTTC.

The V gene is TRBV5-1, the J gene TRBJ1-1; D remains unclear. The CDR3 has 16 amino acids. Germline V gene data show CDR1 as SGHRS and CDR2 as YFSETQ. V was clipped by 0 bases and J by 0 bases, with 12 bases between them. CDR3 region: CASSLVAGLMNTEAFF. In nucleotides, the CDR3 is TGCGCCAGCAGCTTGGTTGCAGGACTCATGAACACTGAAGCTTTCTTT.

CDR3 DNA: TGTGCCTGGAGCATACCGGGACTAGCTGGCACAGATACGCAGTATTTT. Translated, it gives CAWSIPGLAGTDTQYF. J is TRBJ2-3 and V is TRBV30; 9 bases agree with TRBD2. Germline V lookup: CDR1 GTSNPN, CDR2 SVGIG (reference sequence). Trimming cost V 3 bases and J 1 base; bases outside gene matches: 8. This CDR3 spans 16 amino acids.

The V gene is TRBV19, the J gene TRBJ2-4; D uncertain. Germline loops: CDR1 LNHDA, CDR2 SQIVND (reference sequence). V gave up 6 bases and J gave up 8 bases, with 8 bases separating them. The CDR3 runs 11 residues. The CDR3 sequence is CASRYADIQYF. CDR3 DNA sequence: TGTGCCAGTAGGTACGCGGACATTCAGTACTTC.

This rearrangement joins TRBV5-1 to TRBJ2-7, with a possible D match to TRBD1 (6 bases). Germline CDR1 reads SGHRS; CDR2 reads YFSETQ. Trimming shortened V by 0 bases and J by 4 bases, and 11 bases separated the two germline ends. The CDR3 has 14 amino acids. CDR3 bases: TGCGCCAGCAGCTTGGAGGTCAGGGGTTACGAGCAGTACTTC. Protein: CASSLEVRGYEQYF.

The chain employs TRBV11-2 and TRBJ1-4; 7 bases align to TRBD1. Germline loops: CDR1 SGHAT, CDR2 FQNNGV. V lost 5 bases to trimming and J lost 3 bases; unmatched junction nucleotides: 6. CDR3 length: 15 amino acids. CDR3 protein: CASSPGQAANEKLFF. The CDR3 coding sequence is TGTGCCAGCAGCCCAGGACAGGCGGCTAATGAAAAACTGTTTTTT.

The V call is TRBV12-3 or TRBV12-4, the J call TRBJ2-5; D remains ambiguous. The CDR3 spans 11 residues. V gave up 1 base and J gave up 10 bases, with 7 bases separating them. The CDR3 sequence: CASSLGPSQYF. The CDR3, as DNA: TGTGCCAGCAGTTTAGGTCCTAGCCAGTACTTC.